Presented here are 29 T cell receptor beta chains from one specimen sequenced in a study of tumor-infiltrating lymphocytes in primary liver carcinoma. Total RNA amounting to around 540 ng was the source from which TCR beta cDNA was made with a constant-region primer. Three-round nested multiplex PCR performed with slightly modified ARM-PCR produced the TCR beta libraries. Each of the first two PCR rounds ran approximately 9 cycles with TRBV1-TRBV30 forward and C-beta reverse primers. TCRdb re-analysed the multiplex PCR reads in MiXCR, keeping a single row per CDR3 protein. The sample includes tens of thousands of distinct CDR3 sequences, about three quarters seen only once; the top ten take 29%. The tissue used was unsorted bulk material of roughly 17-31 mg. RNA and DNA were co-extracted from it with the AllPrep DNA/RNA mini kit. Sequences were obtained from liver tumor tissue from sampling region 5. Indicated subset: tumor region T5, tumor centre. The receptor source for this set is a middle-aged man with primary liver carcinoma and hepatitis B virus infection.

Notes on this clonotype: One end of the junction does not line up with germline, which may come from a read error. This sequence joins TRBV10-3 and TRBJ2-1; TRBD1 is a possible D gene (6 bases). The germline V gene encodes CDR1 ENHRY and CDR2 SYGVKD. The CDR3 spans 16 residues. CDR3 sequence reads: CAISDSAGVSCNEQFF. In nucleotides, the CDR3 is TGTGCCATCAGTGATTCGGCAGGGGTTTCCTGCAATGAGCAGTTCTTC.

The chain combines TRBV10-1 with TRBJ2-1; TRBD2 aligns across 10 bases. Unmatched junction bases numbered 9, after V lost 7 bases and J lost 9 bases. This CDR3 is built from 14 residues. Germline CDR1 WNHNN, CDR2 SYGVQD (reference sequence). The CDR3 loop reads CASIVIAGGSEQFF. The CDR3 DNA reads TGCGCCAGCATTGTGATAGCGGGAGGTAGTGAGCAGTTCTTC.

This chain links TRBV21-1 with TRBJ1-2. TRBV21-1 is described as a pseudogene. The CDR3 consists of 19 residues. The CDR3 bases are TGTGCCAGCAACATATTTCGGGGAACAGACGTAATTACCTATGTCGGCTACACCTTC. Protein: CASNIFRGTDVITYVGYTF.

Comments on this clonotype: The junction differs from germline at one of its ends, possibly a read error. The V and J genes are TRBV29-1 and TRBJ2-3; D remains unclear. The CDR3 sequence is 14 residues long. CDR1 is SQVTM, CDR2 ANQGSEA, per germline. The CDR3 DNA follows: TGCGGCGTTGAAGCTAATTCCGGCATAGATACACAGTATTTC. Translating gives CGVEANSGIDTQYF.

This clonotype was seen more than once but under ten times. V is TRBV11-2 and J is TRBJ2-7; D is possibly TRBD2 (7 bases). V lost 2 bases and J lost 4, with 24 bases in between. The V gene's germline CDR1 is SGHAT and CDR2 FQNNGV. The length of the CDR3 is 18 residues. The CDR3, as DNA: TGTGCCAGCAGCTTATCCGTTGGGCTGGTGGGAGGGGGGTACGAGCAGTACTTC. Its protein is CASSLSVGLVGGGYEQYF.

With regard to this clonotype: At one end, the junction sequence differs from germline, possibly due to a read error. V is TRBV12-3 or TRBV12-4 and J is TRBJ2-5; D unresolved. CDR3 length: 13 amino acids. CDR3 sequence: CAGSWTGQETQYF. The CDR3, as DNA: TGTGCCGGCAGCTGGACGGGTCAAGAGACCCAGTACTTC.

This chain connects TRBV6-1 to TRBJ2-7, with a tentative D call TRBD2 (5 bases). This CDR3 is 14 amino acids long. V lost 0 bases to trimming and J lost 6 bases, with 12 bases between them. Germline CDR1 is MNHNS and CDR2 is SASEGT. Here the CDR3 DNA reads TGTGCCAGCAGTGAAGCGGGAGACATTTCCGAGCAGTACTTC. Its translation is CASSEAGDISEQYF.

The rearrangement joins TRBV6-2 or TRBV6-3 to TRBJ2-1; TRBD2 might be the D (5 bases). V was cut by 6 bases and J by 9 bases, with 12 bases left in between. Germline V gene data show CDR1 as MNHEY and CDR2 as SVGEGT. CDR3 length equals 12 residues. CDR3 nucleotide sequence: TGTGCCAGCAGCCACCTAGCAAGTGAGCAGTTCTTC. It encodes CASSHLASEQFF.

Concerning this clonotype: At one end the junction does not follow the germline gene, possibly because of a read error. The chain joins TRBV2 to TRBJ1-6; D is unclear. CDR3 length: 13 residues. Germline CDR1 SNHLY, CDR2 FYNNEI. The CDR3 here is CDSEETPNPPLHF. The CDR3 nucleotides are TGTGACAGCGAGGAAACCCCCAATCCACCCCTCCACTTT.

The gene calls are TRBV7-9 and TRBJ1-2; 7 nucleotides match TRBD1. This CDR3 region has 17 residues. Germline V gene sequence: CDR1 SEHNR, CDR2 FQNEAQ (reference sequence). The trim removed 2 bases at V and 7 bases at J, leaving 16 bases unmatched. The CDR3 coding sequence is TGTGCCAGCAGCTTAATACAGGGGACGATATTGGGGTCTGGCTACACCTTC. This sequence encodes CASSLIQGTILGSGYTF. Full variable domain (remainder filled in from reference TRBV7-9 and TRBJ1-2): DTGVSQNPRHKITKRGQNVTFRCDPISEHNRLYWYRQTLGQGPEFLTYFQNEAQLEKSRLLSDRFSAERPKGSFSTLEIQRTEQGDSAMYLCASSLIQGTILGSGYTFGSGTRLTVV.

Of note for this clonotype: The CDR3 end shows no conserved phenylalanine or tryptophan, and so a read error is likely. The chain uses TRBV4-1 and TRBJ2-5; D is ambiguous. CDR3 length: 12 residues. In germline, CDR1 is MGHRA, CDR2 YSYEKL. The ends were cut back, 3 bases at V and 3 bases at J, with 5 bases in the middle. The CDR3 DNA reads TGCGCCAGCAGCCAGGATAAAGAGACCCAGTACTTA. Translated, it gives CASSQDKETQYL.

This clonotype came up many times. The rearrangement uses TRBV6-5 and TRBJ2-5; possible D gene TRBD2, 5 bases. This CDR3 region has 13 residues. Germline assignment: CDR1 MNHEY and CDR2 SVGAGI. The V end lost 8 bases, the J end lost 2 bases, and 12 bases lay between the germline ends. The chain's CDR3 is CASGGRLQETQYF. CDR3 sequence (DNA): TGTGCCAGCGGCGGGCGTCTACAAGAGACCCAGTACTTC.

Details on this clonotype: A read error may be the cause here, since a much bigger clone is one base away. The chain employs TRBV28 and TRBJ2-2; TRBD1 matches 7 bases. This CDR3 has 14 amino acids. V shed 3 bases and J 14 bases; nucleotides not matched to a gene: 12. Per the germline V gene, CDR1 is MDHEN and CDR2 is SYDVKM. DNA for the CDR3: TGTGCCAGCAGTTTTTTAGGGGGCGTGAAGGACCTGTTTTTT. This translates into CASSFLGGVKDLFF.

The chain links TRBV30 to TRBJ2-7, with D possibly TRBD1 on 6 matching bases. The CDR3 is 13 residues long. Germline-derived CDR1 and CDR2 are GTSNPN and SVGIG (reference sequence). CDR3 nucleotides: TGTGTCTTGAGAGGGGGAAGTTCCTACGAGCAGTACTTC. The encoded protein is CVLRGGSSYEQYF.

Note on this clonotype: At one end, the junction sequence differs from germline, possibly due to a read error. V and J are TRBV28 and TRBJ2-1; tentative D call: TRBD2 (5 bases). The CDR3 is 16 residues long. Germline-derived CDR1 and CDR2 are MDHEN and SYDVKM. CDR3 bases: TGTGCCAGCAGCTCTCGTGTGGGAGATTCCTACAATGGGCAGTTCTTC. Its protein is CASSSRVGDSYNGQFF.

This chain joins TRBV10-3 and TRBJ2-1; no firm D call. Trimming removed 11 bases at V and 10 bases at J, with 18 bases between. Germline values: CDR1 ENHRY, CDR2 SYGVKD. This CDR3 has 12 residues. The CDR3 is CALNEGSREQFF. The CDR3 coding sequence is TGTGCCCTCAATGAAGGAAGCCGAGAGCAGTTCTTC.

Comments on this clonotype: A single base separates this from a much larger clone, so it may be a read error. The chain couples TRBV30 to TRBJ2-1; 10 bases align to TRBD2. The V gene's germline CDR1 is GTSNPN and CDR2 SVGIG (reference sequence). This CDR3 has 15 residues. CDR3 sequence reads: CVWSPLAGSYNEQFF. CDR3 sequence (DNA): TGTGTCTGGAGCCCACTAGCGGGGTCCTACAATGAGCAGTTCTTC.

A single count supports this clonotype. The chain carries TRBV11-2 and TRBJ1-2; perhaps TRBD1 as D (5 bases). Germline V gene sequence: CDR1 SGHAT, CDR2 FQNNGV. V gave up 6 bases and J gave up 3 bases, with 14 bases separating them. This CDR3 is built from 14 residues. CDR3 in amino acids: CASRSAGRDYGYTF. The CDR3 DNA sequence: TGTGCCAGCAGATCAGCCGGCAGGGACTATGGCTACACCTTC.

Turning to this clonotype: An end of the junction does not agree with germline; a read error may underlie this. V is TRBV10-3 and J is TRBJ2-3; 11 bases fit TRBD2. This CDR3 region has 15 residues. Germline V gene lookup returns CDR1 ENHRY and CDR2 SYGVKD. CDR3 in amino acids: CAIGAETSGTYTLYF. The CDR3, as DNA: TGTGCCATCGGTGCTGAGACTAGCGGGACCTATACGCTGTATTTT.

In the case of this clonotype: Since a much larger clone is just one base distant, this may be a read error. V gene TRBV7-8 combines with J gene TRBJ2-2, with TRBD1 identical over 7 bases. This CDR3 contains 16 residues. Losses at the gene ends were 4 bases for V and 8 bases for J; bases not matched to a gene: 13. Germline V CDR1 and CDR2: SGHVS, FQNEAQ. The CDR3 nucleotides are TGTGCCAGCAGCTCGGCCCGCGACAGGGATTTTGGGGAGCTGTTTTTT. This gives the protein CASSSARDRDFGELFF.

Note on this clonotype: In this CDR3 the conserved last residue, phenylalanine or tryptophan, is missing, so a read error is likely. The chain is built from TRBV6-5 and TRBJ2-1, with a possible D match to TRBD2 (5 bases). The CDR3 is 16 residues long. CDR1 MNHEY and CDR2 SVGAGI come from the germline V gene. The CDR3 protein is CVSSPTVLELYNEQFC. CDR3 in DNA: TGTGTCAGCAGCCCCACAGTACTAGAGTTGTACAATGAGCAGTTCTGC.

Remarks on this clonotype: At one boundary the junction diverges from the germline segment, which might be a read error. The chain employs TRBV29-1 and TRBJ2-3; no definite D call. From germline, CDR1 is SQVTM and CDR2 ANQGSEA. The CDR3 sequence is 13 residues long. This chain's CDR3 is CSVNAVSTDTQCF. For the CDR3, the DNA is TGCAGCGTCAACGCGGTAAGCACAGATACGCAGTGTTTT.

Of note for this clonotype: The conserved phenylalanine or tryptophan normally closing the CDR3 is absent here, so this likely arose from a read error. The V gene is TRBV10-1, the J gene TRBJ1-5; D remains ambiguous. Trimming removed 7 bases from V and 3 bases from J, with 16 bases in between. There are 15 residues in the CDR3. Germline V gives CDR1 WNHNN, CDR2 SYGVQD (reference sequence). The CDR3 here is CASTSEPITNQPQHV. The CDR3, as DNA: TGCGCCAGCACTTCAGAACCCATTACCAATCAGCCCCAGCATGTT.

Concerning this clonotype itself: One end of the junction fails to match germline, which may point to a read error. The rearrangement links TRBV4-2 to TRBJ2-5, with 9 bases aligning to TRBD2. The CDR3 spans 20 residues. Germline V gene sequence: CDR1 LGHNA, CDR2 YNFKEQ. CDR3 coding DNA: TGTGCCATCAGCCAAATGGGGAGGGGGGGACTAGCCCAAGCGGTAGAGACCCAGTACTTC. Encoded protein: CAISQMGRGGLAQAVETQYF.

The rearrangement uses TRBV24-1 and TRBJ1-2, with unresolved D. Trimming stripped 3 bases from V and 3 bases from J, with 22 bases between. The germline gives CDR1 KGHDR, CDR2 SFDVKD. CDR3 length equals 18 residues. CDR3 amino acids: CATSDTSPPTTEDYGYTF. The CDR3 DNA sequence: TGTGCCACCAGTGATACAAGCCCCCCGACAACCGAGGACTATGGCTACACCTTC.

This clonotype was seen many times. This clone may be a read error of a much larger clone one base away. The chain is built from TRBV11-2 and TRBJ2-5, with 12 bases fitting TRBD2. V was clipped by 5 bases and J by 7 bases; unmatched bases: 14. Germline values: CDR1 SGHAT, CDR2 FQNNGV. CDR3 length equals 17 residues. The CDR3 protein is CASSPTMTSGSGGTQYF. The CDR3 coding sequence is TGTGCCAGCAGCCCTACTATGACTAGCGGGAGTGGAGGGACCCAGTACTTC. Full variable domain (missing parts from reference TRBV11-2 and TRBJ2-5): EAGVAQSPRYKIIEKRQSVAFWCNPISGHATLYWYQQILGQGPKLLIQFQNNGVVDDSQLPKDRFSAERLKGVDSTLKIQPAKLEDSAVYLCASSPTMTSGSGGTQYFGPGTRLLVL.

Comments on this clonotype: A read error is possible here, since a much larger clone lies one base away. The chain is built from TRBV5-1 and TRBJ1-5, with 9 bases matching TRBD1. CDR1 is SGHRS and CDR2 is YFSETQ in the germline V gene. The CDR3 contains 12 residues. CDR3: CDSRQGGQPQHF. The CDR3 nucleotides are TGCGACAGCAGACAGGGGGGTCAGCCCCAGCATTTT.

In regard to this clonotype: At one of its ends the junction is not consistent with the germline gene, which may arise from a read error. This chain joins TRBV12-3 or TRBV12-4 and TRBJ2-2, with D unresolved. This CDR3 has 15 amino acids. The CDR3 reads CASSLERLGIGELFF. The DNA of the CDR3 is TGTGCCAGTAGTTTAGAACGGTTAGGCATCGGGGAGCTGTTTTTT.

About this clonotype itself: The junction departs from the called germline gene at one end, perhaps through a read error. The chain links TRBV4-1 to TRBJ2-7; 7 nucleotides align to TRBD2. The germline CDR1 and CDR2 sequences are MGHRA and YSYEKL. The CDR3 loop spans 17 amino acids. The CDR3 DNA reads as TGCACCAGCAGCCAACTGGGAGAAACTAGCGTGAGCTACGAGCAGTACTTC. Protein product: CTSSQLGETSVSYEQYF.